Here is one T cell receptor (beta chain) with its context. Sequencing templates came from extracted RNA that was reverse transcribed into cDNA. TCRdb's table, derived via immunoSEQ multiplex PCR, lists solely in-frame clones and lacks some. This table holds 100,000 to 150,000 clones, roughly 50% found once. Per the germline V gene, CDR1 is MNHEY and CDR2 is SMNVEV (reference sequence). The junction had 1 base not matched to a gene; V was cut back by 6 bases and J by 5 bases. The CDR3 is 13 residues long. The data were taken from a study of CD8+ T cells in alopecia areata. The sample comprised NKG2D-low CD8+ T cells sorted from blood. The gene calls are TRBV27 and TRBJ2-2, with 9 positions matching TRBD2. This TCR was recovered from a human donor with alopecia areata. The CDR3 DNA follows: TGTGCCAGCAGGCTAGCGGGAACCGGGGAGCTGTTTTTT. It yields the protein CASRLAGTGELFF.